The 9 T cell receptor beta chains listed next were all sequenced from one sample in a study of blood T cell repertoires in COVID-19. Only in-frame clones appear in the TCRdb table, and some are missing; sequencing was by immunoSEQ multiplex PCR. In the table there are about 140,000 clones, roughly 84% of which are singletons. Sequenced sample: peripheral blood. Every receptor here comes from a man aged 30 to 45 with COVID-19, enrolled during active disease.

With respect to this clone: An end of the junction does not agree with germline; a read error may underlie this. The V call is TRBV7-2, the J call TRBJ2-7, with 8 bases fitting TRBD2. Per the germline V gene, CDR1 is SGHTA and CDR2 is FQGNSA. The CDR3 spans 16 residues. CDR3: CASGLIAGTSSHEQYF. CDR3 nucleotide sequence: TGTGCCAGCGGCCTAATAGCGGGAACATCCTCCCACGAGCAGTACTTC.

This clone was seen only once. CDR3: CASSLSGSWYNEQFF. DNA for the CDR3: TGTGCCAGCAGTCTCAGCGGGAGTTGGTACAATGAGCAGTTCTTC. The J gene is TRBJ2-1, the V gene TRBV6-2 or TRBV6-3, with 8 bases fitting TRBD2. This CDR3 contains 15 residues. Germline CDR1 MNHEY, CDR2 SVGEGT. V dropped 5 bases and J dropped 4; count of bases not matched to a gene: 7.

The V call is TRBV30, the J call TRBJ2-2, with TRBD1 as a possible D gene (5 bases). The CDR3 is 12 residues long. Germline V lookup: CDR1 GTSNPN, CDR2 SVGIG (reference sequence). Trimming shortened V by 2 bases and J by 6 bases, and 7 bases separated the two germline ends. As DNA, the CDR3 is TGTGCCTGGAGTATAGGGGCCGGGGAGCTGTTTTTT. It yields the protein CAWSIGAGELFF.

This clone was counted between two and nine times. This chain connects TRBV18 to TRBJ2-3; D is perhaps TRBD1 (6 bases). The V end was cut by 3 bases, the J end by 0 bases, with 10 bases between. Germline lookup yields CDR1 KGHSH and CDR2 LQKENI. The CDR3 covers 15 residues. This chain's CDR3 is CASSPRQGSTDTQYF. The CDR3 coding sequence is TGTGCCAGCTCACCTAGGCAGGGGAGCACAGATACGCAGTATTTT.

The V call is TRBV18, the J call TRBJ2-1; tentatively, D is TRBD1 (6 bases). V was shortened by 2 bases and J by 7 bases, with 9 bases between the two germline ends. The CDR3 runs to 13 residues. Looked up from germline, CDR1 is KGHSH and CDR2 is LQKENI. The chain's CDR3 is CASSPRGINEQFF. The DNA of the CDR3 is TGTGCCAGCTCACCAAGGGGGATAAATGAGCAGTTCTTC.

The sample holds a few counts of this clone. The chain has TRBV6-6 and TRBJ1-4, with 7 bases lining up with TRBD1. CDR3 length: 13 residues. Germline V gives CDR1 MNHNY, CDR2 SVGAGI (reference sequence). V gave up 7 bases and J gave up 8 bases; unmatched junction bases: 7. This CDR3 is CASMKQGEEKLFF. The DNA for the CDR3 is TGTGCCAGCATGAAGCAGGGGGAGGAAAAACTGTTTTTT.

The chain recombines TRBV6-1 with TRBJ2-3, with unresolved D. V lost 3 bases, J lost 4 bases, and 5 bases lay in between. The CDR3 runs 12 residues. Germline V gene sequence: CDR1 MNHNS, CDR2 SASEGT. The CDR3: CASSEPADTQYF. In nucleotides, the CDR3 is TGTGCCAGCAGTGAGCCAGCAGATACGCAGTATTTT.

This clone occurred once. The chain recombines TRBV6-6 with TRBJ1-4; 9 nucleotides agree with TRBD1. Per the germline V gene, CDR1 is MNHNY and CDR2 is SVGAGI (reference sequence). CDR3 length: 17 amino acids. The ends lost 5 bases at V and 4 bases at J; junction bases unmatched: 11. The CDR3 DNA sequence: TGTGCCAGCAGTCCGACAGGGGGTGAGGCCCTTAATGAAAAACTGTTTTTT. Amino acid sequence: CASSPTGGEALNEKLFF.

This clone has only a few counts. V and J are TRBV7-2 and TRBJ2-7, with TRBD1 identical over 8 bases. Germline V lookup: CDR1 SGHTA, CDR2 FQGNSA. V shed 5 bases, J shed 7 bases, and the junction held 13 bases outside the gene matches. The CDR3 contains 15 residues. The CDR3 sequence is CASSQGGRGRWEQYF. In DNA form, the CDR3 reads TGTGCCAGCAGCCAGGGGGGCAGGGGGCGATGGGAGCAGTACTTC.